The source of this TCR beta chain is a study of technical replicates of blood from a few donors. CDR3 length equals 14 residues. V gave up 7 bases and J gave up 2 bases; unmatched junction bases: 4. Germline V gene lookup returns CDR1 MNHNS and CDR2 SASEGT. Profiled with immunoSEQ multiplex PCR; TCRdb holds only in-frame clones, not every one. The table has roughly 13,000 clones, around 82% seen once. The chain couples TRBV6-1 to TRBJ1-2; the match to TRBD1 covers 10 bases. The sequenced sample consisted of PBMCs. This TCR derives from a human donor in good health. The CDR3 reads CASIRDRGNYGYTF. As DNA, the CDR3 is TGTGCCAGCATCAGGGACAGGGGAAACTATGGCTACACCTTC.